The 10 T cell receptor beta chains below were found in one sample sequenced in a study of blood T cell repertoires in COVID-19. Repertoires were generated with immunoSEQ multiplex PCR, while TCRdb's copy carries only in-frame clones and drops some. The sample yields about 50,000 clones, around four fifths seen once. The sequenced sample consisted of peripheral blood. These receptors came from an elderly woman with acute or convalescent COVID-19.

The chain uses TRBV18 and TRBJ1-1, with 7 bases identical to TRBD1. The CDR3 covers 14 residues. Germline CDR1 and CDR2: KGHSH and LQKENI. The J segment lost 3 bases and the V segment lost 2 bases, leaving 3 bases of the junction unmatched. As DNA, the CDR3 is TGTGCCAGCTCACCATACGACAGGGACACTGAAGCTTTCTTT. Translation gives CASSPYDRDTEAFF.

This chain joins TRBV5-8 and TRBJ1-1, with D unclear. The CDR3 spans 18 residues. V was trimmed by 1 base and J by 1 base, leaving 20 bases between them. CDR1 is SGHTS, CDR2 YDEGEE, per germline. In DNA form, the CDR3 reads TGTGCCAGCAGCTTGAGAGGGCTCGGCGTAACGGCGAACACTGAAGCTTTCTTT. Translating it yields CASSLRGLGVTANTEAFF.

V usage is TRBV6-2 or TRBV6-3 and J usage is TRBJ2-3, with TRBD2 matching 8 bases. The CDR3 is made up of 16 amino acids. After removal of 6 bases from V and 1 base from J, the junction contained 9 bases not matched to a gene. Per germline, CDR1 MNHEY and CDR2 SVGEGT. The CDR3 DNA sequence: TGTGCCAGCAGCCCCCCCGGGGGGGCCGGCACAGATACGCAGTATTTT. Protein sequence: CASSPPGGAGTDTQYF.

V is TRBV5-4 and J is TRBJ2-1; 7 nucleotides align to TRBD2. This CDR3 has 17 amino acids. The germline gives CDR1 SGHNT, CDR2 YYREEE (reference sequence). The V segment lost 6 bases and the J segment 0 bases; nucleotides outside the gene matches: 12. The CDR3 spells CASNPGGGSISYNEQFF. The DNA for the CDR3 is TGTGCCAGCAACCCTGGCGGGGGATCCATCTCCTACAATGAGCAGTTCTTC.

The chain links TRBV29-1 to TRBJ2-2; 9 bases line up with TRBD2. The trim removed 0 bases at V and 1 base at J, leaving 6 bases unmatched. The CDR3 spans 17 residues. Looked up from germline, CDR1 is SQVTM and CDR2 is ANQGSEA. The CDR3 here is CSVEDPLRGGNTGELFF. The CDR3 bases are TGCAGCGTTGAAGACCCCTTGCGGGGGGGGAACACCGGGGAGCTGTTTTTT.

The V and J genes are TRBV2 and TRBJ1-5; 11 bases are shared with TRBD1. The CDR3 contains 15 residues. The V and J ends lost 6 bases and 5 bases, in that order; junction bases with no gene match: 6. Germline-derived CDR1 and CDR2 are SNHLY and FYNNEI. CDR3 region: CASRGQGARHQPQHF. DNA for the CDR3: TGTGCCAGCAGAGGACAGGGGGCGCGCCATCAGCCCCAGCATTTT.

Of note for this clone: The junction departs from germline at one end; a sequencing error may be responsible. This chain uses TRBV6-5 with TRBJ1-2; D is perhaps TRBD1 (5 bases). This CDR3 comprises 12 residues. Looked up from germline, CDR1 is MNHEY and CDR2 is SVGAGI. The CDR3 loop is CALVGRLYGYTF. CDR3 in DNA: TGCGCTCTTGTGGGGCGGCTATATGGCTACACCTTC.

The chain links TRBV5-6 to TRBJ1-2, with TRBD1 as a possible D gene (6 bases). The ends were cut back, 2 bases at V and 8 bases at J, with 13 bases in the middle. CDR3 size: 13 residues. From germline, CDR1 is SGHDT and CDR2 YYEEEE. The CDR3 region has the DNA TGTGCCAGCAGCTTATACAGGGTGGAGGGCTACACCTTC. Protein product: CASSLYRVEGYTF.

V usage is TRBV11-2 and J usage is TRBJ2-1; 9 nucleotides line up with TRBD1. Germline V gives CDR1 SGHAT, CDR2 FQNNGV. This CDR3 spans 14 amino acids. Losses at the gene ends were 2 bases for V and 9 bases for J; bases not matched to a gene: 5. The CDR3 DNA is TGTGCCAGCAGCTTATCCAGGGGACAGGGTGAGCAGTTCTTC. This gives the protein CASSLSRGQGEQFF.

J is TRBJ2-7 and V is TRBV2; TRBD2 matches 9 bases. CDR3 length: 13 residues. With 6 bases clipped from V and 5 bases from J, the junction kept 5 bases outside the gene matches. CDR1 is SNHLY, CDR2 FYNNEI, per germline. CDR3 bases: TGTGCCAGCAGGTCGAGCGGGGGGAACGAGCAGTACTTC. Residues: CASRSSGGNEQYF.